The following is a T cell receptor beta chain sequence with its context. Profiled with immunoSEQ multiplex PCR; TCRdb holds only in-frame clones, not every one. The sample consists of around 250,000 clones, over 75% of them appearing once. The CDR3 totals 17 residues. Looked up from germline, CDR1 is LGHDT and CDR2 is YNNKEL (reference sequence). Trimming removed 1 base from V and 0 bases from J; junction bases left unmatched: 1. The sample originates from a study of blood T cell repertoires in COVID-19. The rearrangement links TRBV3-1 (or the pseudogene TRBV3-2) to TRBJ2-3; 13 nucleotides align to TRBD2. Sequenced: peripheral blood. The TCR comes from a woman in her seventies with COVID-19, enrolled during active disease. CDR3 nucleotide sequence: TGTGCCAGCAGCCAAGGGACTAGCGGGGGCAGCACAGATACGCAGTATTTT. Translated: CASSQGTSGGSTDTQYF.